The clone carrying this T cell receptor beta chain has just a few counts. Its specificity is not known. This specimen comes from a study of blood T cells in healthy people across ages. Study as a whole: Per two T cells, about one barcoded beta molecule was captured through template switching.

Study-wide results and limits: Significant beta diversity loss was already apparent by age around 36, declining roughly linearly. There were more naive CD4+ cells and higher diversity in long-lived donors than in aged donors.

Germline-derived CDR1 and CDR2 are SGHAT and FQNNGV. J was trimmed by 7 bases and V by 6 bases; bases with no gene match: 7. The CDR3 is 14 amino acids. Then a second PCR, running roughly 6 to 12 cycles, was carried out with a sample-barcoded 5' primer and a J-beta primer mix. TCRdb fed the 5' RACE reads into MiXCR, producing one record per CDR3 protein. The sample carries roughly 800,000 distinct CDR3 sequences, roughly 25% recorded once. The sample also formed part of further work on T cells of mothers and their children. That study reports: Healthy Caucasian mothers, a few in number, and their six children were the donors.

The source of this sequence is a boy aged 10-17 years in good health. Material: blood. The chain employs TRBV11-2 and TRBJ1-4, with 8 bases fitting TRBD1. CDR3 amino acids: CASSFRQGREKLFF. The CDR3 DNA follows: TGTGCCAGCAGTTTTAGACAGGGGCGTGAAAAACTGTTTTTT.